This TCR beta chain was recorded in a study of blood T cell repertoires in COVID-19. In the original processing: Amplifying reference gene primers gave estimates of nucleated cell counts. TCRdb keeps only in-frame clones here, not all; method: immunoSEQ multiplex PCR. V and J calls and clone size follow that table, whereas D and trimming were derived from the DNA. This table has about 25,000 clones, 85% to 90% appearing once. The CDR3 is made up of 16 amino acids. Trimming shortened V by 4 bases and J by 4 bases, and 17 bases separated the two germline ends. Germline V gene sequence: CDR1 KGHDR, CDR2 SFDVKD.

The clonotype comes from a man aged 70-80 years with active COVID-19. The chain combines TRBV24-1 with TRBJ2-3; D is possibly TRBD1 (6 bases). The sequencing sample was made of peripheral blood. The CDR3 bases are TGTGCCACCAGTGACCCCTCGAGAGGGGGATCAGATACGCAGTATTTT. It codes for CATSDPSRGGSDTQYF.